The 28 T cell receptor beta chains listed next were all sequenced from one sample in a study of cytomegalovirus exposure and HLA in healthy donors. In the PCR, 60 Vbeta and 13 Jbeta primers were used. Profiled with immunoSEQ multiplex PCR; TCRdb holds only in-frame clones, not every one. The sample has 150,000 to 200,000 clones; just under 80% are singletons. The sequencing sample was made of PBMCs. The receptor source for this set is a man aged 18 to 35 in good health and CMV-seropositive.

This chain joins TRBV7-9 and TRBJ2-2; possibly TRBD2 for D (6 bases). V lost 3 bases, J lost 2 bases, and 13 bases lay in between. Germline assignment: CDR1 SEHNR and CDR2 FQNEAQ (reference sequence). CDR3 length equals 16 residues. The CDR3 DNA reads TGTGCCAGCAGCTTCGGGACTCTCTCCAACACCGGGGAGCTGTTTTTT. Translating it yields CASSFGTLSNTGELFF.

This clone came up a few times. The rearrangement uses TRBV18 and TRBJ2-1; weak D call: TRBD2 (6 bases). Germline V CDR1 and CDR2: KGHSH, LQKENI. The V end was cut by 6 bases, the J end by 4 bases, with 16 bases between. The CDR3 contains 15 residues. CDR3 sequence (DNA): TGTGCCAGCTCGCCGACTAGTGGGGCTTACAATGAGCAGTTCTTC. Translated, it gives CASSPTSGAYNEQFF.

Worth noting for this clone: A read error may produce the germline difference seen at one junction end. The chain uses TRBV28 and TRBJ2-1, with D perhaps TRBD1 (6 bases). This CDR3 is built from 15 residues. Germline V gene lookup returns CDR1 MDHEN and CDR2 SYDVKM. The CDR3 nucleotides read TGTGCCAGCAGCCTACAGGGAGTCTCCCACAATGAGCAGTTCTTC. Residues: CASSLQGVSHNEQFF.

This chain connects TRBV4-1 to TRBJ2-1, with D maybe TRBD2 (7 bases). This CDR3 is built from 16 residues. V lost 2 bases and J 6 bases, leaving 17 bases between the germline ends. Germline V gene data show CDR1 as MGHRA and CDR2 as YSYEKL. This chain's CDR3 is CASSQIYGGALNEQFF. In nucleotides, the CDR3 is TGCGCCAGCAGCCAAATTTATGGGGGGGCCCTCAATGAGCAGTTCTTC.

The rearrangement uses TRBV4-3 and TRBJ2-1; TRBD1 agrees at 10 bases. This CDR3 has 13 amino acids. CDR1 is LGHNA, CDR2 YSLEER, per germline. J lost 9 bases, V lost 8 bases, and 7 bases had no gene match. The CDR3 DNA reads TGCGCCAGCCGGGGGACAGGGGTTGCTGAGCAGTTCTTC. It yields the protein CASRGTGVAEQFF.

The chain uses TRBV28 and TRBJ1-1; maybe TRBD1 (6 bases). In germline, CDR1 is MDHEN, CDR2 SYDVKM. The ends were cut back, 2 bases at V and 1 base at J, with 8 bases in the middle. The CDR3 has 14 residues. The CDR3 nucleotides read TGTGCCAGCAGTTTAGAAGGGGGGAACACTGAAGCTTTCTTT. It specifies CASSLEGGNTEAFF.

The chain uses TRBV6-1 and TRBJ1-5, with TRBD1 matching over 7 bases. Germline trimming cut 8 bases from V and 7 bases from J; bases unmatched to any gene: 5. Germline V gene data show CDR1 as MNHNS and CDR2 as SASEGT. CDR3 length: 12 amino acids. Written as DNA, the CDR3 is TGTGCCAGCCACTACAGGGGCCAGCCCCAGCATTTT. Encoded protein: CASHYRGQPQHF.

The V and J genes are TRBV6-6 and TRBJ2-7; 8 nucleotides agree with TRBD1. The trim removed 5 bases at V and 4 bases at J, leaving 1 base unmatched. Germline loops: CDR1 MNHNY, CDR2 SVGAGI (reference sequence). The CDR3 consists of 12 residues. CDR3 nucleotides: TGTGCCAGCAGTACAGGGGGTTACGAGCAGTACTTC. It specifies CASSTGGYEQYF.

In this sample, this clone turned up a few times. This CDR3 is CASSITGGKNEKLFF. CDR3 in DNA: TGTGCCAGTAGTATCACGGGGGGTAAGAATGAAAAACTGTTTTTT. This chain joins TRBV19 and TRBJ1-4; maybe TRBD1 (5 bases). The germline V and J ends were trimmed by 3 bases and 5 bases, with 13 bases remaining between them. Germline CDR1 LNHDA, CDR2 SQIVND (reference sequence). CDR3 length equals 15 residues.

This chain links TRBV4-3 with TRBJ2-1; tentative D call: TRBD1 (6 bases). V lost 2 bases to trimming and J lost 9 bases, with 17 bases between them. Germline V CDR1 and CDR2: LGHNA, YSLEER. The CDR3 is 15 amino acids. The CDR3 reads CASSQRQAAYGEQFF. The CDR3 DNA is TGCGCCAGCAGCCAAAGACAGGCCGCATACGGTGAGCAGTTCTTC.

This chain links TRBV30 with TRBJ1-3; D unresolved. CDR3 length: 15 residues. V lost 1 base and J lost 0, with 10 bases in between. The germline CDR1 and CDR2 sequences are GTSNPN and SVGIG (reference sequence). The chain's CDR3 is CAWSGGMGSGNTIYF. Here the CDR3 DNA reads TGTGCCTGGAGTGGAGGCATGGGCTCTGGAAACACCATATATTTT.

This chain joins TRBV7-2 and TRBJ2-1; D is possibly TRBD1 (5 bases). Deletions cut 6 bases from V and 8 bases from J, with 17 bases between. This CDR3 spans 14 amino acids. Germline CDR1 is SGHTA and CDR2 is FQGNSA. Here the CDR3 reads CASRRNRQSHEQFF. The DNA for the CDR3 is TGTGCCAGCAGACGAAACCGACAGAGCCATGAGCAGTTCTTC.

In this sample, this clone turned up once. The genes are TRBV6-5 and TRBJ1-1, with D possibly being TRBD1 (6 bases). The CDR3 runs to 14 residues. CDR1 and CDR2 from the germline V gene are MNHEY and SVGAGI. V gave up 7 bases and J gave up 0 bases, with 12 bases separating them. CDR3 in DNA: TGTGCCAGCACTTCGACAGGACTGAACACTGAAGCTTTCTTT. It translates to CASTSTGLNTEAFF.

This chain uses TRBV28 with TRBJ2-2; TRBD2 matches 12 bases. Germline V gene sequence: CDR1 MDHEN, CDR2 SYDVKM. V lost 4 bases, J lost 5 bases, and 2 bases stayed unmatched. There are 15 residues in the CDR3. CDR3 sequence reads: CASSSSGRVTGELFF. In nucleotides, the CDR3 is TGTGCCAGCAGTTCTAGCGGGAGGGTAACCGGGGAGCTGTTTTTT.

V and J are TRBV11-2 and TRBJ1-1; 8 bases match TRBD1. CDR3 length equals 18 residues. V gave up 1 base and J gave up 0 bases; unmatched junction bases: 10. Germline V gene lookup returns CDR1 SGHAT and CDR2 FQNNGV. CDR3 coding DNA: TGTGCCAGCAGCTTAGCTCTAGGGACAGGTGAGATGAACACTGAAGCTTTCTTT. It codes for CASSLALGTGEMNTEAFF.

The V gene is TRBV5-5, the J gene TRBJ1-4; D is undetermined. From germline, CDR1 is SGHKS and CDR2 YYEKEE (reference sequence). The CDR3 is 14 residues long. The V and J ends lost 1 base and 4 bases respectively, with 8 bases between them. The DNA for the CDR3 is TGTGCCAGCAGCTTGTTTCTCGGTAATGAAAAACTGTTTTTT. Translated, it gives CASSLFLGNEKLFF. The complete variable domain, with remaining parts taken from reference TRBV5-5 and TRBJ1-4, reads DAGVTQSPTHLIKTRGQQVTLRCSPISGHKSVSWYQQVLGQGPQFIFQYYEKEERGRGNFPDRFSARQFPNYSSELNVNALLLGDSALYLCASSLFLGNEKLFFGSGTQLSVL.

This clone was picked up one time. V is TRBV19 and J is TRBJ2-1; 7 bases are a match to TRBD1. The trim removed 3 bases at V and 8 bases at J, leaving 4 bases unmatched. This CDR3 contains 13 residues. Germline CDR1 reads LNHDA; CDR2 reads SQIVND (reference sequence). DNA of the CDR3: TGTGCCAGTAGTATCGGCAGGGGGTATGAGCAGTTCTTC. This codes for CASSIGRGYEQFF. The whole variable domain, filled in from reference TRBV19 and TRBJ2-1, reads DGGITQSPKYLFRKEGQNVTLSCEQNLNHDAMYWYRQDPGQGLRLIYYSQIVNDFQKGDIAEGYSVSREKKESFPLTVTSAQKNPTAFYLCASSIGRGYEQFFGPGTRLTVL.

As regards this clone: One end of the junction fails to match germline, which may point to a read error. This sample also contains other DNA sequences that code for the same CDR3. The chain joins TRBV11-2 to TRBJ2-1; TRBD2 agrees at 7 bases. Germline CDR1 and CDR2: SGHAT and FQNNGV. CDR3 length: 16 residues. The CDR3 DNA is TGCGCCAGCAGCTTAGGGGCGGGAGATCCGGGTGATGAGCAGTTCTTC. This sequence encodes CASSLGAGDPGDEQFF. The variable domain in full, with the rest retrieved from reference TRBV11-2 and TRBJ2-1, is EAGVAQSPRYKIIEKRQSVAFWCNPISGHATLYWYQQILGQGPKLLIQFQNNGVVDDSQLPKDRFSAERLKGVDSTLKIQPAKLEDSAVYLCASSLGAGDPGDEQFFGPGTRLTVL.

The table lists this clone with a count of one. The V gene is TRBV19, the J gene TRBJ1-4, with a weak D call TRBD1 (6 bases). The V end lost 5 bases, the J end lost 7 bases, and 17 bases lay between the germline ends. CDR1 and CDR2 (germline): LNHDA, SQIVND (reference sequence). CDR3 length: 15 residues. The CDR3 bases are TGTGCCAGTAGTCGGGGCCCTACCAGGGGTGAAAAACTGTTTTTT. Amino acid sequence: CASSRGPTRGEKLFF.

This chain joins TRBV10-3 and TRBJ1-5; D is unclear. The germline V gene encodes CDR1 ENHRY and CDR2 SYGVKD. The CDR3 has 15 residues. V was clipped by 9 bases and J by 5 bases, with 20 bases between them. The CDR3 loop is CAIDMPHGSDQPQHF. CDR3 bases: TGTGCCATAGACATGCCCCACGGATCGGATCAGCCCCAGCATTTT.

This clone was counted a few times. The chain carries TRBV6-1 and TRBJ1-5, with 7 bases matching TRBD1. Germline CDR1 MNHNS, CDR2 SASEGT. This CDR3 is built from 15 residues. V trimming: 1 base; J trimming: 1 base; junction bases outside the gene matches: 1. CDR3 DNA sequence: TGTGCCAGCAGTGAAGTGACAGGGAGCAATCAGCCCCAGCATTTT. As protein: CASSEVTGSNQPQHF.

The genes are TRBV21-1 and TRBJ2-7; the listed D gene, TRBD1, was not tested against the DNA. TRBV21-1 is a listed pseudogene. This CDR3 comprises 15 residues. CDR3 region: CASSNRDRDADEQYF. CDR3 sequence (DNA): TGTGCCAGCAGCAACCGGGACAGGGATGCCGACGAGCAGTACTTC.

This clone was seen only once. V and J are TRBV6-6 and TRBJ1-1, with D perhaps matching TRBD1 (6 bases). CDR3 length: 13 residues. V lost 7 bases and J 4 bases, leaving 13 bases between the germline ends. From germline, CDR1 is MNHNY and CDR2 SVGAGI (reference sequence). The CDR3 is CASTQGGGTEAFF. The CDR3 DNA follows: TGTGCCAGCACCCAAGGGGGGGGCACTGAAGCTTTCTTT.

This clone is a singleton in its sample. The V call is TRBV2, the J call TRBJ1-1; 8 bases match TRBD1. Germline loops: CDR1 SNHLY, CDR2 FYNNEI. This CDR3 region has 14 residues. Trimming removed 10 bases from V and 11 bases from J; junction bases left unmatched: 18. The CDR3, as DNA: TGTGCCACCGTAATAGGACAGGGTAACTCAGGGGCTTTCTTT. Its protein is CATVIGQGNSGAFF.

The V and J genes are TRBV28 and TRBJ1-5; 9 bases are shared with TRBD1. This CDR3 has 15 residues. V lost 7 bases, J lost 6 bases, and 10 bases stayed unmatched. CDR1 is MDHEN and CDR2 is SYDVKM in the germline V gene. In DNA form, the CDR3 reads TGTGCCAGCACCGCCGGGACAGGGTTTTCTCAGCCCCAGCATTTT. Its protein product is CASTAGTGFSQPQHF.

This clone was seen only a few times. V gene TRBV6-5 combines with J gene TRBJ2-7, with D perhaps TRBD2 (5 bases). Trimming removed 3 bases at V and 1 base at J, with 7 bases between. Germline lookup yields CDR1 MNHEY and CDR2 SVGAGI. The CDR3 totals 13 residues. CDR3 sequence: CASSYRTSYEQYF. Here the CDR3 DNA reads TGTGCCAGCAGTTATAGGACTTCCTACGAGCAGTACTTC.

Only a few counts were recorded for this clone. This sequence joins TRBV6-1 and TRBJ2-3; 12 nucleotides agree with TRBD1. Germline CDR1 MNHNS, CDR2 SASEGT. The CDR3 spans 15 residues. V was pared by 4 bases and J by 2 bases, with 1 base of the junction left unmatched. CDR3 residues: CASSGGQGATDTQYF. The CDR3 DNA reads as TGTGCCAGCAGTGGGGGACAGGGGGCCACAGATACGCAGTATTTT.

This chain joins TRBV15 and TRBJ2-7; D gene unclear. Germline V gene data show CDR1 as LNHNV and CDR2 as YYDKDF (reference sequence). Deletions cut 1 base from V and 5 bases from J, with 12 bases between. The CDR3 sequence is 14 residues long. CDR3 sequence reads: CATSRVGSANEQYF. The CDR3 DNA reads as TGTGCCACCAGCAGAGTTGGTAGTGCGAACGAGCAGTACTTC.